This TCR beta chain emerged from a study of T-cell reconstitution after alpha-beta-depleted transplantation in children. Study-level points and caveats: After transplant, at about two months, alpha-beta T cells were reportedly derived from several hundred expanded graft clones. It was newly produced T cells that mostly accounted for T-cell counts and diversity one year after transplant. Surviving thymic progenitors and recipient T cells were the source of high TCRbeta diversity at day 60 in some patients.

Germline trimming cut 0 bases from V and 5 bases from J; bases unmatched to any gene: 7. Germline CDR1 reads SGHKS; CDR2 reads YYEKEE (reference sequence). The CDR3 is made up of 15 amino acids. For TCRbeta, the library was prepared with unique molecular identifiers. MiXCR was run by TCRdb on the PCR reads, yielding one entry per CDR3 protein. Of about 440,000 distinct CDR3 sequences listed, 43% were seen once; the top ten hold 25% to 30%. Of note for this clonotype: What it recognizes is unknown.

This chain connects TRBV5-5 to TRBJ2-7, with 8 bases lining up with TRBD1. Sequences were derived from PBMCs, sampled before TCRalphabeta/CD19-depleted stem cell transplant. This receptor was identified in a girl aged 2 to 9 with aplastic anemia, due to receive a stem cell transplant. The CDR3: CASSLAWTGRNEQYF. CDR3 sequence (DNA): TGTGCCAGCAGCTTGGCATGGACAGGGCGCAACGAGCAGTACTTC.